Each of the 13 T cell receptor beta chains below was sequenced from the same sample in a study of beta chain features in type 1 diabetes (dated by TCRdb to the late 2010s). What the authors observed across the whole study: In all four CD4+ subsets, TCRB CDR3 length was moderately but significantly shorter in type 1 diabetes patients.

Their antigens remain unidentified. Libraries were made using the immunoSEQ multiplex PCR assay. The entire amount of isolated RNA was reverse transcribed using the High Capacity cDNA Reverse Transcription Kit, so the sequenced TCRB transcripts were expressed ones. TCRdb re-hosts the immuneACCESS table, in-frame sequences only. Its copies lack some clones; in the studies checked, an unresolved V gene accounts for under half of them, and the cause for the rest is not known. The sample data list 300,000 to 350,000 clones, and roughly 12% of these were observed just once. Together, the top ten hold about 0.016% of the sample. Sample: naive CD4+ T cells from blood. In light of the paper, this sample's cell subset or site label describes: true naive CD4+ T cells. The receptors stem from a woman in her late teens or twenties with type 1 diabetes.

This chain joins TRBV14 and TRBJ1-1; possibly TRBD1 for D (5 bases). V lost 2 bases to trimming and J lost 1 base, with 8 bases between them. CDR3 length: 14 residues. CDR1 is SGHDN, CDR2 FVKESK, per germline. CDR3 protein: CASSQLDTNTEAFF. CDR3 nucleotides: TGTGCCAGCAGCCAACTGGACACGAACACTGAAGCTTTCTTT.

The rearrangement joins TRBV4-2 to TRBJ2-3, with D maybe TRBD2 (5 bases). This CDR3 is 15 amino acids long. V was clipped by 0 bases and J by 8 bases, with 15 bases between them. The germline V gene has CDR1 LGHNA and CDR2 YNFKEQ. The CDR3 DNA follows: TGTGCCAGCAGCCAAGACGGGTTATATGGAGGTACGCAGTATTTT. This codes for CASSQDGLYGGTQYF.

This clone was seen a handful of times. The gene calls are TRBV5-1 and TRBJ2-1; weak D call: TRBD2 (5 bases). Germline assignment: CDR1 SGHRS and CDR2 YFSETQ. CDR3 length equals 14 residues. The V gene lost 4 bases and the J gene lost 9 bases, with 17 bases spanning the gap. The chain's CDR3 is CASSEGNGGGEQFF. DNA for the CDR3: TGCGCCAGCAGCGAGGGAAACGGTGGCGGTGAGCAGTTCTTC.

The chain couples TRBV18 to TRBJ1-1; the match to TRBD1 covers 9 bases. Germline trimming cut 4 bases from V and 4 bases from J; bases unmatched to any gene: 7. CDR1 KGHSH and CDR2 LQKENI come from the germline V gene. The CDR3 is 15 residues long. CDR3 sequence reads: CASSRDRAGSTEAFF. The CDR3 DNA is TGTGCCAGCTCACGGGACAGGGCTGGGAGCACTGAAGCTTTCTTT.

The rearrangement links TRBV19 to TRBJ2-1; D gene uncertain. This CDR3 is built from 16 residues. Trimming left V 3 bases short and J 0 bases short, with 12 bases between. Germline assignment: CDR1 LNHDA and CDR2 SQIVND (reference sequence). CDR3 residues: CASSMNPDRSYNEQFF. The CDR3, as DNA: TGTGCCAGTAGTATGAATCCAGATCGCTCCTACAATGAGCAGTTCTTC.

This clone was observed a handful of times. This chain uses TRBV30 with TRBJ1-5; TRBD1 agrees at 8 bases. This CDR3 has 13 amino acids. J was trimmed by 5 bases and V by 7 bases; bases with no gene match: 7. CDR1 and CDR2 (germline): GTSNPN, SVGIG (reference sequence). In DNA form, the CDR3 reads TGTGCCTACTCATTGGACAGGGATCAGCCCCAGCATTTT. Translated: CAYSLDRDQPQHF.

The sample holds a few counts of this clone. The chain carries TRBV5-1 and TRBJ1-5; tentatively, D is TRBD1 (5 bases). CDR1 and CDR2 (germline): SGHRS, YFSETQ. Trimming pared 0 bases from V and 5 bases from J, leaving 6 bases between. The CDR3 consists of 13 residues. The CDR3 DNA is TGCGCCAGCAGCTTGGAACAGGATCAGCCCCAGCATTTT. Its translation: CASSLEQDQPQHF.

V gene TRBV10-3 combines with J gene TRBJ2-5, with D perhaps matching TRBD2 (6 bases). The CDR3 runs to 13 residues. The germline CDR1 and CDR2 sequences are ENHRY and SYGVKD. V was shortened by 6 bases and J by 1 base, with 9 bases between the two germline ends. This CDR3 reads CAIRGRPQETQYF. The CDR3 nucleotides are TGTGCCATCAGAGGGAGGCCCCAAGAGACCCAGTACTTC.

The chain combines TRBV27 with TRBJ2-3; 7 nucleotides line up with TRBD2. The length of the CDR3 is 16 residues. From germline, CDR1 is MNHEY and CDR2 SMNVEV (reference sequence). Trimming cost V 5 bases and J 0 bases; bases outside gene matches: 8. The CDR3: CASSPLAVQSTDTQYF. CDR3 DNA: TGTGCCAGCAGTCCTCTAGCGGTACAAAGCACAGATACGCAGTATTTT.

This clone showed up just a few times. The CDR3 coding sequence is TGTGCCAGCAGCTCTCTCTTACGACACCTAGATACGCAGTATTTT. Its protein product is CASSSLLRHLDTQYF. The chain employs TRBV11-2 and TRBJ2-3, with no clear D. CDR1 is SGHAT and CDR2 is FQNNGV in the germline V gene. CDR3 size: 15 residues. Trimming left V 4 bases short and J 5 bases short, with 16 bases between.

This clone has at least ten counts. The chain recombines TRBV29-1 with TRBJ2-6; perhaps TRBD1 as D (5 bases). Trimming pared 6 bases from V and 0 bases from J, leaving 6 bases between. Looked up from germline, CDR1 is SQVTM and CDR2 is ANQGSEA. The CDR3 loop spans 13 amino acids. In nucleotides, the CDR3 is TGCAGCGTAGACAGCTCTGGGGCCAACGTCCTGACTTTC. Translated: CSVDSSGANVLTF.

This chain connects TRBV5-1 to TRBJ2-1; D might be TRBD2 (6 bases). V gave up 4 bases and J gave up 0 bases, with 11 bases separating them. Germline CDR1 SGHRS, CDR2 YFSETQ. This CDR3 has 15 residues. The CDR3: CASSPAGSSYNEQFF. CDR3 DNA sequence: TGCGCCAGCAGCCCGGCCGGGAGCTCCTACAATGAGCAGTTCTTC.

A few counts support this clone. In nucleotides, the CDR3 is TGTGCCAGCAGCTGGGAGAGGGATCAGCCCCAGCATTTT. This sequence encodes CASSWERDQPQHF. The chain uses TRBV7-2 and TRBJ1-5; D not certain. The germline V gene encodes CDR1 SGHTA and CDR2 FQGNSA. The CDR3 is 13 residues long. V was trimmed by 4 bases and J by 5 bases, leaving 9 bases between them.